Listed below are T cell receptor beta chains from one sample, sequenced in a study of blood T cells in healthy people across ages. TCRdb independently ran MiXCR on the 5' RACE reads; one entry per CDR3 protein. The sample includes about 750,000 distinct CDR3 sequences, around half of them seen just once. The sequenced sample was blood. The receptor set was obtained from a man at least 80 years old in good health. CDR3s leave out the opening cysteine and the closing phenylalanine or tryptophan. The order of the fields is D gene, V gene, clone size, CDR3 protein. The D gene is left open where the match is weak. Clone size is stated in some rows and not others, as once, few, many or a class when expanded.

D gene: -; V gene: TRBV20-1; clone size: few; CDR3 protein: SAPEVRGTYEQY
D gene: -; V gene: TRBV20-1; clone size: few; CDR3 protein: SAKRVDAIQGSSPLH
D gene: TRBD2; V gene: TRBV12-3/TRBV12-4; clone size: -; CDR3 protein: ASSWGLAGGNEQY
D gene: -; V gene: TRBV20-1; clone size: -; CDR3 protein: SAHPSGLSSYNEQF
D gene: -; V gene: TRBV28; clone size: -; CDR3 protein: AGSTPGQSPRNEQF
D gene: -; V gene: TRBV20-1; clone size: -; CDR3 protein: SASSARGRVVDTQY
D gene: TRBD2; V gene: TRBV13; clone size: -; CDR3 protein: ASSTLAGEDTQY
D gene: -; V gene: TRBV7-8; clone size: -; CDR3 protein: ASSLGFRGSDYGYT
D gene: -; V gene: TRBV7-2; clone size: few; CDR3 protein: ASSRRLGLPSGF
D gene: -; V gene: TRBV20-1; clone size: few; CDR3 protein: SANKGLAGGGDTQY
D gene: -; V gene: TRBV20-1; clone size: few; CDR3 protein: SARAAHELPSYEQY
D gene: TRBD2; V gene: TRBV4-1; clone size: -; CDR3 protein: ASRPGLDYRYAY
D gene: -; V gene: TRBV7-3; clone size: -; CDR3 protein: ASSLHPGNNFMNTEAF
D gene: TRBD2; V gene: TRBV11-2; clone size: few; CDR3 protein: ASSLGGGKIAGDHRYAY
D gene: -; V gene: TRBV4-1; clone size: few; CDR3 protein: ASSPFPEGEQY
D gene: TRBD1; V gene: TRBV7-9; clone size: -; CDR3 protein: ASAIGGRQETQY
D gene: TRBD1; V gene: TRBV3-1; clone size: -; CDR3 protein: ASSQERDRGIEKLF
D gene: TRBD1; V gene: TRBV5-1; clone size: -; CDR3 protein: ASSLTGTGMNEKLF
D gene: -; V gene: TRBV5-1; clone size: many; CDR3 protein: ASSLERVGTDTQY
D gene: -; V gene: TRBV29-1; clone size: -; CDR3 protein: SVDRGISTDTQY
D gene: -; V gene: TRBV2; clone size: -; CDR3 protein: ASREAGASQY
D gene: TRBD2; V gene: TRBV5-6; clone size: once; CDR3 protein: ASSLRTSGSRNNEQF
D gene: TRBD2; V gene: TRBV2; clone size: -; CDR3 protein: ASVTLLAGAQETQY
D gene: -; V gene: TRBV10-3; clone size: -; CDR3 protein: AIRALSLNTEAF
D gene: -; V gene: TRBV5-6; clone size: -; CDR3 protein: ASSLSLGETQGPQY
D gene: -; V gene: TRBV20-1; clone size: -; CDR3 protein: SARDAPGIVQETQY
D gene: TRBD1; V gene: TRBV29-1; clone size: -; CDR3 protein: SVKTGYRYNEQF
D gene: TRBD2; V gene: TRBV5-1; clone size: -; CDR3 protein: ASSFRTSGSYNEQF
D gene: -; V gene: TRBV2; clone size: -; CDR3 protein: ASSEVRGGLQETQY
D gene: -; V gene: TRBV28; clone size: -; CDR3 protein: ASSRTGIWRNTIY
D gene: TRBD1; V gene: TRBV12-3/TRBV12-4; clone size: few; CDR3 protein: ASNRRTGGETQY
D gene: TRBD2; V gene: TRBV7-2; clone size: -; CDR3 protein: ASSIAGTSDEQF
D gene: TRBD1; V gene: TRBV20-1; clone size: -; CDR3 protein: SARPRDRVGVGTDTQY
D gene: TRBD2; V gene: TRBV5-1; clone size: many; CDR3 protein: ASSPGTSGPYEQY
D gene: TRBD1; V gene: TRBV2; clone size: -; CDR3 protein: ASNSGGFTEAF
D gene: TRBD2; V gene: TRBV7-3; clone size: -; CDR3 protein: ASSPRLAGAHEQY
D gene: -; V gene: TRBV6-6; clone size: -; CDR3 protein: ASSPTGGSNSPLH
D gene: TRBD1; V gene: TRBV7-2; clone size: -; CDR3 protein: ASSVTGTLYNEQF
D gene: TRBD1; V gene: TRBV2; clone size: -; CDR3 protein: ASRGGQEIFGELF
D gene: -; V gene: TRBV27; clone size: -; CDR3 protein: ASSLIGRRYAY
D gene: -; V gene: TRBV6-6; clone size: -; CDR3 protein: ASSEQGIRETQY
D gene: -; V gene: TRBV4-1; clone size: few; CDR3 protein: ASSQPGSGHRYAY
D gene: TRBD1; V gene: TRBV4-1; clone size: -; CDR3 protein: ASSRDRVYEQY
D gene: -; V gene: TRBV5-1; clone size: -; CDR3 protein: ASSLRQETQH
D gene: -; V gene: TRBV15; clone size: few; CDR3 protein: ATSRQTEEKLF
D gene: -; V gene: TRBV7-2; clone size: few; CDR3 protein: ASSGGGSYGYT
D gene: TRBD1; V gene: TRBV29-1; clone size: few; CDR3 protein: SVCMTGYNEQF